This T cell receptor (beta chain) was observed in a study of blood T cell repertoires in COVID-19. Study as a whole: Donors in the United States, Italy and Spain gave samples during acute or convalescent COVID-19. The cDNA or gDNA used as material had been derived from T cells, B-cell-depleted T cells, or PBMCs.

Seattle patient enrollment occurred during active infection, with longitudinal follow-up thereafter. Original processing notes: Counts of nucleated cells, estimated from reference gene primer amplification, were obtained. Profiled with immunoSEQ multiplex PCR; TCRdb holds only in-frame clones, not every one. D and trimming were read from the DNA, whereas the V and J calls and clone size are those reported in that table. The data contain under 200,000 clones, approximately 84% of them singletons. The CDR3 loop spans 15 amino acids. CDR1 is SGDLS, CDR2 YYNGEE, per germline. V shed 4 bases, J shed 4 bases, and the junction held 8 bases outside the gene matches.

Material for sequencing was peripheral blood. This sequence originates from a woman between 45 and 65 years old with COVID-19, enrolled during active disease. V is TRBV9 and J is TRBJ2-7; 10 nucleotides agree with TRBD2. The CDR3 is CASSKSGGAVYEQYF. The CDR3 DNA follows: TGTGCCAGCAGCAAAAGCGGGGGGGCCGTTTACGAGCAGTACTTC.